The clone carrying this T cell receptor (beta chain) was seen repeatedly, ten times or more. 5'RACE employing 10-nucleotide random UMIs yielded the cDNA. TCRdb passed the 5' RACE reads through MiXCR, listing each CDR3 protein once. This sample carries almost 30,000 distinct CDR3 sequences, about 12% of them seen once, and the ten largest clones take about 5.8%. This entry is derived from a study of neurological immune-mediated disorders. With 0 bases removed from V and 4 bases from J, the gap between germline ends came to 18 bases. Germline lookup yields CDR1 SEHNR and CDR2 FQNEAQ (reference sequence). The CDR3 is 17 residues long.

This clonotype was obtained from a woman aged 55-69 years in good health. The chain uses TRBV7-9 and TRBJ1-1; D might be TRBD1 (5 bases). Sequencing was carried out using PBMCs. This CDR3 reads CASSLAARGGAGTEAFF. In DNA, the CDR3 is TGTGCCAGCAGCTTAGCGGCAAGGGGAGGGGCGGGCACTGAAGCTTTCTTT.